These T cell receptor beta chains were read from a single sample in a study of radiotherapy plus CTLA-4 blockade in lung cancer. Measured with immunoSEQ multiplex PCR; TCRdb has only the in-frame clones, and not every one. The repertoire holds over 50,000 clones, less than 80% seen once, with 15% to 20% in the top ten. Source: peripheral blood, taken from a patient treated with radiotherapy plus ipilimumab. The receptors originated from a human donor with non-small cell lung cancer who had a complete response to radiotherapy plus ipilimumab. CDR3s include the opening cysteine and the closing phenylalanine or tryptophan. Each record gives: J gene, clone size, V gene, D gene, CDR3 DNA, CDR3 protein. D genes are given only for firm matches. Clone sizes are given selectively: once, few, many, or a class where the clone is expanded.

j_call: TRBJ1-2; clone_size: -; v_call: TRBV5-8; d_call: -; cdr3_nt: TGTGCCAGCACCCCCCGTTCGAGGAACTACACCTTC; cdr3_aa: CASTPRSRNYTF
j_call: TRBJ2-6; clone_size: few; v_call: TRBV6-4; d_call: -; cdr3_nt: TGTGCCAGCAGTGACGCAGGGGCCTCTGGGGACAACGTCCTGACTTTC; cdr3_aa: CASSDAGASGDNVLTF
j_call: TRBJ1-6; clone_size: -; v_call: TRBV19; d_call: -; cdr3_nt: TGTGCCAGTAGTATAGGGGGGACACTGAATTCACCCCTCCACTTT; cdr3_aa: CASSIGGTLNSPLHF
j_call: TRBJ2-1; clone_size: -; v_call: TRBV15; d_call: -; cdr3_nt: TGTGCCACCAGCACAGGGACTCCAGGGCGTGAGCAGTTCTTC; cdr3_aa: CATSTGTPGREQFF
j_call: TRBJ2-1; clone_size: -; v_call: TRBV27; d_call: -; cdr3_nt: TGTGCCAGCAGTTCTAGAGCTGAGCAGTTCTTC; cdr3_aa: CASSSRAEQFF
j_call: TRBJ2-3; clone_size: -; v_call: TRBV6-6; d_call: TRBD2; cdr3_nt: TGTGCCAGCAGAATAGCGGGAGGCGACGATACGCAGTATTTT; cdr3_aa: CASRIAGGDDTQYF
j_call: TRBJ1-2; clone_size: -; v_call: TRBV6-1; d_call: TRBD1; cdr3_nt: TGTGCCAGCAGTGCCGGACAGGGCCGGGGCTACACCTTC; cdr3_aa: CASSAGQGRGYTF
j_call: TRBJ2-1; clone_size: -; v_call: TRBV9; d_call: -; cdr3_nt: TGTGCCAGCAGCCCCTTGACGGGGGTGAATGAGCAGTTCTTC; cdr3_aa: CASSPLTGVNEQFF
j_call: TRBJ2-1; clone_size: few; v_call: TRBV6-5; d_call: TRBD2; cdr3_nt: TGTGCCAGCAGGGGGGGGACTAGCGGTTACAATGAGCAGTTCTTC; cdr3_aa: CASRGGTSGYNEQFF
j_call: TRBJ2-2; clone_size: -; v_call: TRBV10-3; d_call: TRBD1; cdr3_nt: TGTGCCATCAGCACCGGGACAGGGGCCGGGGAGCTGTTTTTT; cdr3_aa: CAISTGTGAGELFF
j_call: TRBJ1-2; clone_size: -; v_call: TRBV21-1; d_call: -; cdr3_nt: TGTGCCAGCAGCAAAAGAGGGCACTATGGCTACACCTTC; cdr3_aa: CASSKRGHYGYTF
j_call: TRBJ2-1; clone_size: -; v_call: TRBV4-1; d_call: TRBD2; cdr3_nt: TGCGCCAGCACGGGGGGGCAAGGAAATGAGCAGTTCTTC; cdr3_aa: CASTGGQGNEQFF
j_call: TRBJ1-5; clone_size: -; v_call: TRBV19; d_call: -; cdr3_nt: TGTGCCAGTAGTATGGAGGGCACGAGCAATCAGCCCCAGCATTTT; cdr3_aa: CASSMEGTSNQPQHF
j_call: TRBJ2-7; clone_size: -; v_call: TRBV7-2; d_call: TRBD1; cdr3_nt: TGTGCCAGCAGCCTCCGGACAGGGGAAAACTACGAGCAGTACTTC; cdr3_aa: CASSLRTGENYEQYF
j_call: TRBJ1-1; clone_size: few; v_call: TRBV18; d_call: -; cdr3_nt: TGTGCCAGCTCACCACAGGCGGACACTGAAGCTTTCTTT; cdr3_aa: CASSPQADTEAFF
j_call: TRBJ1-1; clone_size: -; v_call: TRBV5-1; d_call: -; cdr3_nt: TGCGCCAGCAGCTACGGGGGGAGCACTGAAGCTTTCTTT; cdr3_aa: CASSYGGSTEAFF
j_call: TRBJ1-2; clone_size: -; v_call: TRBV7-2; d_call: -; cdr3_nt: TGTGCCAGCAGCTTAGACACGCTTAACTATGGCTACACCTTC; cdr3_aa: CASSLDTLNYGYTF
j_call: TRBJ1-2; clone_size: -; v_call: TRBV30; d_call: -; cdr3_nt: TGTGCCTGGAAAAGAGACAGCGGGGGTGGCTACACCTTC; cdr3_aa: CAWKRDSGGGYTF
j_call: TRBJ1-1; clone_size: -; v_call: TRBV2; d_call: -; cdr3_nt: TGTGCCAGCAGTATATGGCGCGGGCAGGGGACTGAAGCTTTCTTT; cdr3_aa: CASSIWRGQGTEAFF
j_call: TRBJ2-3; clone_size: -; v_call: TRBV2; d_call: -; cdr3_nt: TGTGCCAGCAGCCGGGGGAGCACAGATACGCAGTATTTT; cdr3_aa: CASSRGSTDTQYF
j_call: TRBJ2-7; clone_size: few; v_call: TRBV7-2; d_call: -; cdr3_nt: TGTGCCAGCAGCTTAGCGCGAACAGGGACATTAGCCACCGAGCAGTACTTC; cdr3_aa: CASSLARTGTLATEQYF
j_call: TRBJ1-4; clone_size: few; v_call: TRBV9; d_call: -; cdr3_nt: TGTGCCAGCAGCAAAGCTTACGGCGGGGAAAAACTGTTTTTT; cdr3_aa: CASSKAYGGEKLFF
j_call: TRBJ2-5; clone_size: -; v_call: TRBV7-2; d_call: TRBD2; cdr3_nt: TGTGCCAGCAGCTTAGGTGGGACTAGCGGGGAGACCCAGTACTTC; cdr3_aa: CASSLGGTSGETQYF